This T cell receptor (beta chain) was observed in a study of post-analysis software for immune sequencing data. Whole-study context: Disease trajectories encompassed relapsing-remitting, secondary progressive and progressive-relapsing multiple sclerosis.

Overall study results and limits: Normalized Chao1 diversity was significantly reduced in patients versus controls. Same-batch preparations were strongly co-clustered by F measure. Patients had higher frequencies than controls of roughly 5 TRBV segments, including TRBV5-6, TRBV5-1 and TRBV20-1.

This CDR3 contains 17 residues. The germline gives CDR1 DFQATT, CDR2 SNEGSKA (reference sequence). Points on this clonotype: No antigen is known for it.

Unique-molecular-identifier-tagged TCR beta cDNA libraries were used. TCRdb independently ran MiXCR on the PCR reads; one entry per CDR3 protein. Of roughly 160,000 distinct CDR3 sequences listed, 36% were seen once; the top ten hold 25% to 35%. Sequencing used blood, obtained after autologous hematopoietic stem cell transplantation. V gene TRBV20-1 combines with J gene TRBJ2-7, with 9 bases aligning to TRBD2. The DNA end is more similar to TRBJ2-5, so the J call may be wrong. This clonotype was obtained from a girl aged 10-17 years with multiple sclerosis. The DNA for the CDR3 is TGCAGTGCTAGAGATCGGTCGGATAGCGGGGGCGGGGAGACCCAGTACTTC. This sequence encodes CSARDRSDSGGGETQYF.